This T cell receptor beta chain was captured in a study of blood T cell repertoires in COVID-19. Across the whole study: Acute and convalescent COVID-19 specimens originated in the United States, Italy and Spain. In each case, the material was cDNA or gDNA derived from T cells, B-cell-depleted T cells, or PBMCs.

The V gene's germline CDR1 is LGHDT and CDR2 YNNKEL (reference sequence). V shed 0 bases, J shed 4 bases, and the junction held 9 bases outside the gene matches. The CDR3 spans 16 residues. Authors' data handling: Reference gene primer amplification yielded estimated nucleated cell counts. The protocol was immunoSEQ multiplex PCR, while the TCRdb copy is restricted to in-frame clones and leaves out a portion. That table is the source of V, J and clone size, and D and trimming were worked out from the DNA. Seen here are over 200,000 clones, 75% to 90% observed once, and the top ten hold 4% to 5.5%. The sequencing input was peripheral blood. The receptor comes from a human donor in a cohort sampled during active COVID-19. The chain uses TRBV3-1 (or the pseudogene TRBV3-2) and TRBJ2-7, with TRBD2 identical over 7 bases. Here the CDR3 DNA reads TGTGCCAGCAGCCAAGATCACTGGGCGGGAGAATACGAGCAGTACTTC. This gives the protein CASSQDHWAGEYEQYF.